In its sample, the clone carrying this T cell receptor beta chain was seen a few times. This sample is part of a study of blood T cell repertoires in COVID-19. Only in-frame clones appear in the TCRdb table, and some are missing; sequencing was by immunoSEQ multiplex PCR. The sample contains some 70,000 clones, 86% of which appear only once. Trimming cost V 4 bases and J 5 bases; bases outside gene matches: 4. Looked up from germline, CDR1 is MGHDK and CDR2 is SYGVNS. There are 14 residues in the CDR3. This clonotype was sampled from a man over 45 with active COVID-19. J is TRBJ2-5 and V is TRBV25-1, with TRBD1 matching 10 bases. The sample taken for sequencing was peripheral blood. CDR3 sequence (DNA): TGTGCCAGCAGTGCGACAGGGGGCGCGGAGACCCAGTACTTC. Its translation: CASSATGGAETQYF.